The T cell receptor beta chain under discussion was sequenced for a study of T cell responses to AZD1222 COVID-19 vaccine. Sequencing was performed with immunoSEQ multiplex PCR; in TCRdb, only in-frame clones are kept and a portion is missing. The sample lists about 98,000 clones, over 75% occurring once. This CDR3 is built from 14 residues. V was pared by 1 base and J by 5 bases, with 3 bases of the junction left unmatched. Germline V gives CDR1 MNHNS, CDR2 SASEGT. The sequences come from peripheral blood, collected on day 0 of AZD1222 vaccination. V gene TRBV6-1 combines with J gene TRBJ2-5, with 8 bases aligning to TRBD2. The sequence was obtained from an adult in good health. For the CDR3, the DNA is TGTGCCAGCAGTGAAGGAGCGGGGGCGGAGACCCAGTACTTC. Amino acid sequence: CASSEGAGAETQYF.